The 9 T cell receptor beta chains in this list originate from one sample, sequenced in a study of CD8+CD57+ T cells in acquired aplastic anemia. Genomic DNA constituted the template upon which TCR beta VDJ and CDR3 profiling was performed. From the reads, TCRdb called clonotypes with MiXCR, one entry per CDR3 protein. The repertoire holds about 160,000 distinct CDR3 sequences, around half seen once, with 25% to 35% in the top ten. CD8+CD57+ cell expansion had been shown by flow cytometry in patients chosen for sequencing. Input material: sorted CD4+, CD8+, or CD8+CD57+ T cells (not recorded which) from PBMCs. These TCRs come from a human donor with aplastic anemia.

This clonotype was counted many times. V and J are TRBV5-5 and TRBJ2-2; TRBD1 matches at 9 bases. The J segment lost 5 bases and the V segment lost 3 bases, leaving 5 bases of the junction unmatched. The CDR3 contains 15 residues. The germline CDR1 and CDR2 sequences are SGHKS and YYEKEE (reference sequence). CDR3 bases: TGTGCCAGCAGCTCAGGACAGGGGTGGACCGGGGAGCTGTTTTTT. Translating it yields CASSSGQGWTGELFF.

The chain links TRBV7-7 to TRBJ2-5; the D is unclear. V was shortened by 1 base and J by 0 bases, with 12 bases between the two germline ends. Germline V gene data show CDR1 as SSHAT and CDR2 as FNYEAQ (reference sequence). CDR3 size: 16 residues. The CDR3 protein is CASSLGLREYQETQYF. The CDR3 DNA reads as TGTGCCAGCAGCTTAGGTCTCAGAGAGTACCAAGAGACCCAGTACTTC.

The gene calls are TRBV7-2 and TRBJ2-5; weak D call: TRBD2 (6 bases). The CDR3 is 14 residues long. Trimming left V 5 bases short and J 5 bases short, with 15 bases between. In germline, CDR1 is SGHTA, CDR2 FQGNSA. In DNA form, the CDR3 reads TGTGCCAGCAGCCGGGACTGGCTCAGGGAGACCCAGTACTTC. Translation: CASSRDWLRETQYF.

Comments on this clonotype: Given the absence of the conserved phenylalanine or tryptophan at the CDR3 end, a read error is likely. This chain joins TRBV24-1 and TRBJ2-3; 7 bases line up with TRBD2. V dropped 12 bases and J dropped 1; count of bases not matched to a gene: 3. Looked up from germline, CDR1 is KGHDR and CDR2 is SFDVKD. The CDR3 is 12 residues long. In nucleotides, the CDR3 is TGTGCCTCTGCGGGGGGCACAGATACGCAGTATCTT. As protein: CASAGGTDTQYL.

This clonotype occurred many times. V usage is TRBV20-1 and J usage is TRBJ2-1, with D unclear. The CDR3 length is 15 residues. V shed 1 base and J shed 3 bases, with 13 bases lying between them. The germline CDR1 and CDR2 sequences are DFQATT and SNEGSKA (reference sequence). The CDR3 DNA reads TGCAGTGCTAGAGGCGGAACAATCAGCTACAATGAGCAGTTCTTC. This encodes CSARGGTISYNEQFF.

The gene calls are TRBV19 and TRBJ2-1, with 11 bases aligning to TRBD2. The V gene's germline CDR1 is LNHDA and CDR2 SQIVND (reference sequence). The trim removed 10 bases at V and 7 bases at J, leaving 9 bases unmatched. The CDR3 covers 14 residues. The CDR3 coding sequence is TGTGCCATCGACAATAGCGGGGGGGCAAATGAGCAGTTCTTC. Residues: CAIDNSGGANEQFF.

This clonotype was observed many times. The chain combines TRBV20-1 with TRBJ2-7; unclear D gene. Trimming removed 2 bases from V and 3 bases from J, with 14 bases in between. The CDR3 totals 14 residues. Germline V CDR1 and CDR2: DFQATT, SNEGSKA (reference sequence). CDR3 DNA sequence: TGCAGTGCTAGATCCCACACATCTATCTACGAGCAGTACTTC. Translating gives CSARSHTSIYEQYF.

J is TRBJ2-7 and V is TRBV20-1, with D perhaps TRBD2 (9 bases). Deletions cut 5 bases from V and 6 bases from J, with 23 bases between. Germline values: CDR1 DFQATT, CDR2 SNEGSKA (reference sequence). The CDR3 contains 15 residues. The CDR3 DNA reads TGCAGTGCTTCTAGCGGGGCGCAAGGACAGGGCGAGCAGTACTTC. Encoded protein: CSASSGAQGQGEQYF.

V and J are TRBV5-1 and TRBJ2-3, with 8 bases lining up with TRBD1. The J segment lost 5 bases and the V segment lost 0 bases, leaving 11 bases of the junction unmatched. Germline CDR1 and CDR2: SGHRS and YFSETQ. This CDR3 has 17 residues. The CDR3 coding sequence is TGCGCCAGCAGCTTGGCCGGGTCAGGGGGCCTCCTAGATACGCAGTATTTT. Amino acids: CASSLAGSGGLLDTQYF. Full variable domain (remainder filled in from reference TRBV5-1 and TRBJ2-3): KAGVTQTPRYLIKTRGQQVTLSCSPISGHRSVSWYQQTPGQGLQFLFEYFSETQRNKGNFPGRFSGRQFSNSRSEMNVSTLELGDSALYLCASSLAGSGGLLDTQYFGPGTRLTVL.